The clone carrying this T cell receptor beta chain came up a few times. Germline lookup yields CDR1 MNHNY and CDR2 SVGAGI (reference sequence). The V gene end was trimmed by 5 bases and the J gene end by 6 bases; junction bases not matched to a gene: 5. This CDR3 has 14 residues. The data stem from a study of shared clonotypes between healthy human individuals. Assay: immunoSEQ multiplex PCR; the TCRdb copy retains only in-frame clones and omits some. The sample includes around 500,000 clones, roughly 80% of them seen just once. The chain combines TRBV6-6 with TRBJ2-7, with TRBD1 identical over 12 bases. The clonotype was recovered from a woman between 35 and 50 years old in good health. Some clones in this sample may be carry-over from other donors' samples. The sample comprised PBMCs. The DNA for the CDR3 is TGTGCCAGCAGTACCGGGACAGGGGGCCTCGAGCAGTACTTC. The encoded protein is CASSTGTGGLEQYF.